This passage covers 28 T cell receptor beta chains from one sample sequenced in a study of cytomegalovirus exposure and HLA in healthy donors. PCR involved 60 Vbeta and 13 Jbeta primers. Using immunoSEQ multiplex PCR, the repertoire was profiled, and TCRdb retains in-frame clones only, with some absent. The sample has roughly 140,000 clones; over 60% are singletons. The sample consisted of PBMCs. The receptors derive from a middle-aged man in good health and CMV-seropositive.

The chain has TRBV5-6 and TRBJ1-1, with a tentative D call TRBD1 (5 bases). The CDR3 spans 14 residues. CDR1 is SGHDT and CDR2 is YYEEEE in the germline V gene. V dropped 3 bases and J dropped 4 bases, with 13 bases sitting between them. This CDR3 is CASSWGRASTEAFF. CDR3 nucleotides: TGTGCCAGCAGCTGGGGCAGGGCTAGCACTGAAGCTTTCTTT.

In its sample, this clone was seen a few times. This chain links TRBV6-1 with TRBJ2-7, with a possible D match to TRBD2 (5 bases). CDR1 is MNHNS, CDR2 SASEGT, per germline. Between the trimmed V and J ends, which lost 3 bases and 3 bases, there was a span of 9 bases. The CDR3 sequence is 13 residues long. The CDR3 nucleotides read TGTGCCAGCAGTGACCCTACTAGCTACGAGCAGTACTTC. Amino acid sequence: CASSDPTSYEQYF.

This clone was observed a few times. This chain uses TRBV29-1 with TRBJ1-3; perhaps TRBD1 as D (6 bases). The V gene's germline CDR1 is SQVTM and CDR2 ANQGSEA. This CDR3 comprises 13 residues. V was shortened by 7 bases and J by 6 bases, with 16 bases between the two germline ends. The CDR3 DNA reads as TGCAGCGGGGAAGACAGGAACGAAAACACCATATATTTT. Translation gives CSGEDRNENTIYF.

With regard to this clone: Relative to the germline gene, one junction end is altered; a read error may explain this. The gene calls are TRBV27 and TRBJ2-1, with 10 bases that match TRBD2. Germline V lookup: CDR1 MNHEY, CDR2 SMNVEV (reference sequence). The CDR3 is 12 amino acids. The CDR3 region is CASSLSGRAAIF. CDR3 sequence (DNA): TGTGCCAGCAGCCTCAGCGGGAGGGCCGCGATCTTC.

This clone showed up just a few times. This chain uses TRBV7-2 with TRBJ2-7, with D possibly matching TRBD2 (5 bases). CDR1 is SGHTA and CDR2 is FQGNSA in the germline V gene. V was shortened by 0 bases and J by 2 bases, with 11 bases between the two germline ends. This CDR3 is built from 15 residues. The CDR3 loop reads CASSLARNSAYEQYF. DNA of the CDR3: TGTGCCAGCAGCTTAGCGCGGAATAGCGCCTACGAGCAGTACTTC.

This sequence joins TRBV7-8 and TRBJ2-1, with a possible D match to TRBD2 (6 bases). Germline CDR1 reads SGHVS; CDR2 reads FQNEAQ. Trimming took off 4 bases at V and 5 bases at J, with 12 bases between the two ends. The length of the CDR3 is 14 residues. The CDR3: CASSSRIADNEQFF. CDR3 sequence (DNA): TGTGCCAGCAGCTCGCGAATAGCGGACAATGAGCAGTTCTTC.

J is TRBJ1-1 and V is TRBV28; D is uncertain. This CDR3 is 13 amino acids long. The V gene's germline CDR1 is MDHEN and CDR2 SYDVKM. Trimming took off 3 bases at V and 0 bases at J, with 5 bases between the two ends. The DNA of the CDR3 is TGTGCCAGCAGTTTCTCCCTGAACACTGAAGCTTTCTTT. Its protein product is CASSFSLNTEAFF.

The rearrangement links TRBV28 to TRBJ1-5; D is undetermined. The CDR3 sequence is 12 residues long. Germline CDR1 is MDHEN and CDR2 is SYDVKM. Trimming pared 5 bases from V and 7 bases from J, leaving 9 bases between. In DNA form, the CDR3 reads TGTGCCAGCAGTCGCAGAGGGCAGCCCCAGCATTTT. Its protein product is CASSRRGQPQHF.

A note on this clone: This same CDR3 is encoded by further DNA sequences in the sample. This chain uses TRBV5-4 with TRBJ1-2; 7 bases fit TRBD1. V shed 3 bases and J 8 bases; nucleotides not matched to a gene: 4. CDR1 and CDR2 (germline): SGHNT, YYREEE (reference sequence). This CDR3 spans 12 amino acids. The CDR3 DNA reads TGTGCCAGCAGCTCCGACAGGGACGGCTACACCTTC. It yields the protein CASSSDRDGYTF.

As concerns this clone: A junction boundary mismatches the germline segment, possibly from a read error. The chain joins TRBV19 to TRBJ1-4, with D maybe TRBD1 (5 bases). The CDR3 sequence is 14 residues long. Germline V gives CDR1 LNHDA, CDR2 SQIVND (reference sequence). The CDR3 DNA reads as TGTGCCAGTACAGGCGGAGGGGCGTGGGAAAAACTGCTTTTT. Protein: CASTGGGAWEKLLF.

This clone was counted a single time. V and J are TRBV11-2 and TRBJ2-7, with 10 bases matching TRBD2. Germline V CDR1 and CDR2: SGHAT, FQNNGV. CDR3 length: 14 residues. V dropped 1 base and J dropped 4; count of bases not matched to a gene: 1. CDR3 DNA sequence: TGTGCCAGCAGCTTAGGACTAGCGGGTTACGAGCAGTACTTC. As protein: CASSLGLAGYEQYF.

The chain carries TRBV18 and TRBJ1-1; D ambiguous. V shed 4 bases and J shed 1 base, with 16 bases lying between them. Per the germline V gene, CDR1 is KGHSH and CDR2 is LQKENI. The CDR3 has 16 amino acids. The CDR3 sequence is CASSHTAVGGNTEAFF. The CDR3 DNA reads TGTGCCAGCTCACATACAGCGGTGGGAGGGAACACTGAAGCTTTCTTT.

This chain connects TRBV7-6 to TRBJ2-5; D gene uncertain. Germline CDR1 SGHVS, CDR2 FNYEAQ. The CDR3 is made up of 15 amino acids. Between the trimmed V and J ends, which lost 1 base and 1 base, there was a span of 10 bases. The CDR3 coding sequence is TGTGCCAGCAGCTTAGGAGCGACCCCCCAAGAGACCCAGTACTTC. It specifies CASSLGATPQETQYF.

V usage is TRBV5-1 and J usage is TRBJ2-7; 13 positions match TRBD2. Germline V gene lookup returns CDR1 SGHRS and CDR2 YFSETQ. Unmatched junction bases numbered 2, after V lost 5 bases and J lost 0 bases. The CDR3 is 15 residues long. CDR3 region: CASRRTSGSSYEQYF. The CDR3 nucleotides are TGCGCCAGCAGGAGGACTAGCGGGAGCTCCTACGAGCAGTACTTC. Filled out from reference TRBV5-1 and TRBJ2-7, the complete variable domain reads KAGVTQTPRYLIKTRGQQVTLSCSPISGHRSVSWYQQTPGQGLQFLFEYFSETQRNKGNFPGRFSGRQFSNSRSEMNVSTLELGDSALYLCASRRTSGSSYEQYFGPGTRLTVT.

This clone was picked up a small number of times. The V call is TRBV5-1, the J call TRBJ2-7; tentative D call: TRBD2 (5 bases). Trimming stripped 0 bases from V and 4 bases from J, with 20 bases between. Germline V gives CDR1 SGHRS, CDR2 YFSETQ. The CDR3 runs to 17 residues. The CDR3 loop is CASSLERPSTFGYEQYF. The CDR3 DNA follows: TGCGCCAGCAGCTTGGAGCGGCCGTCTACTTTCGGGTACGAGCAGTACTTC.

The chain joins TRBV20-1 to TRBJ1-1; D uncertain. The CDR3 covers 11 residues. V lost 3 bases and J 5 bases, leaving 7 bases between the germline ends. CDR1 is DFQATT, CDR2 SNEGSKA, per germline (reference sequence). CDR3 coding DNA: TGCAGTGCTAGTAGGAGTACTGAAGCTTTCTTT. Translated: CSASRSTEAFF.

The rearrangement joins TRBV4-1 to TRBJ2-7, with D possibly TRBD1 on 6 matching bases. V lost 0 bases, J lost 2 bases, and 17 bases lay in between. The CDR3 runs to 17 residues. CDR1 is MGHRA, CDR2 YSYEKL, per germline. For the CDR3, the DNA is TGCGCCAGCAGCCAAGATGGGCAACAGGCAGGGGCCTACGAGCAGTACTTC. This sequence encodes CASSQDGQQAGAYEQYF.

The chain has TRBV27 and TRBJ1-1; 7 bases fit TRBD1. CDR1 and CDR2 from the germline V gene are MNHEY and SMNVEV (reference sequence). This CDR3 region has 12 residues. V was pared by 10 bases and J by 7 bases, with 9 bases of the junction left unmatched. In nucleotides, the CDR3 is TGTGCCATCTTCGGACAGGTTGGTGAAGCTTTCTTT. Translated: CAIFGQVGEAFF.

The rearrangement links TRBV30 to TRBJ1-4; D not certain. The germline V gene has CDR1 GTSNPN and CDR2 SVGIG (reference sequence). The ends were cut back, 0 bases at V and 10 bases at J, with 9 bases in the middle. The CDR3 is 12 amino acids. Written as DNA, the CDR3 is TGTGCCTGGAGTGTGGTCGAGGGAAAACTGTTTTTT. This encodes CAWSVVEGKLFF.

The sample holds one count of this clone. The chain recombines TRBV18 with TRBJ2-7; 7 bases are a match to TRBD1. Germline assignment: CDR1 KGHSH and CDR2 LQKENI. This CDR3 is built from 15 residues. V lost 3 bases, J lost 1 base, and 6 bases stayed unmatched. The CDR3 region has the DNA TGTGCCAGCTCACCTGGGACAGCCTCTTCCTACGAGCAGTACTTC. Translating it yields CASSPGTASSYEQYF. Full variable domain (missing parts from reference TRBV18 and TRBJ2-7): NAGVMQNPRHLVRRRGQEARLRCSPMKGHSHVYWYRQLPEEGLKFMVYLQKENIIDESGMPKERFSAEFPKEGPSILRIQQVVRGDSAAYFCASSPGTASSYEQYFGPGTRLTVT.

The chain uses TRBV18 and TRBJ1-5; 8 bases fit TRBD1. V trimming: 0 bases; J trimming: 2 bases; junction bases outside the gene matches: 12. The CDR3 has 19 amino acids. Germline assignment: CDR1 KGHSH and CDR2 LQKENI. In nucleotides, the CDR3 is TGTGCCAGCTCACCACCGGGGACAGGCAATATCGGGGGCAATCAGCCCCAGCATTTT. Translation: CASSPPGTGNIGGNQPQHF.

The chain combines TRBV19 with TRBJ2-7, with 10 nucleotides matching TRBD2. After removal of 4 bases from V and 3 bases from J, the junction contained 3 bases not matched to a gene. Germline V gene data show CDR1 as LNHDA and CDR2 as SQIVND (reference sequence). The CDR3 totals 14 residues. CDR3 sequence reads: CASSRTSGNYEQYF. DNA of the CDR3: TGTGCCAGTAGTAGAACTAGCGGGAACTACGAGCAGTACTTC.

The chain links TRBV14 to TRBJ1-2, with unresolved D. V lost 0 bases and J 4 bases, leaving 6 bases between the germline ends. Per germline, CDR1 SGHDN and CDR2 FVKESK. The CDR3 sequence is 13 residues long. The CDR3 region has the DNA TGTGCCAGCAGCCAAGATGAGAGCTATGGCTACACCTTC. This sequence encodes CASSQDESYGYTF. The variable domain in full, with the rest retrieved from reference TRBV14 and TRBJ1-2, is EAGVTQFPSHSVIEKGQTVTLRCDPISGHDNLYWYRRVMGKEIKFLLHFVKESKQDESGMPNNRFLAERTGGTYSTLKVQPAELEDSGVYFCASSQDESYGYTFGSGTRLTVV.

This clone was seen a few times. V gene TRBV5-1 combines with J gene TRBJ2-5, with 7 bases lining up with TRBD2. This CDR3 is 14 amino acids long. Germline V gives CDR1 SGHRS, CDR2 YFSETQ. The ends lost 1 base at V and 5 bases at J; junction bases unmatched: 5. CDR3: CASSLPGGGETQYF. CDR3 bases: TGCGCCAGCAGCTTGCCGGGAGGCGGGGAGACCCAGTACTTC.

This chain joins TRBV5-4 and TRBJ2-7, with 7 bases fitting TRBD1. CDR3 size: 13 residues. Germline loops: CDR1 SGHNT, CDR2 YYREEE (reference sequence). Unmatched junction bases numbered 5, after V lost 4 bases and J lost 4 bases. CDR3: CASSIGTAYEQYF. In nucleotides, the CDR3 is TGTGCCAGCAGCATCGGGACAGCTTACGAGCAGTACTTC.

The genes are TRBV7-6 and TRBJ2-5; 9 nucleotides line up with TRBD1. J was trimmed by 5 bases and V by 5 bases; bases with no gene match: 12. This CDR3 is 16 amino acids long. Germline values: CDR1 SGHVS, CDR2 FNYEAQ. Written as DNA, the CDR3 is TGTGCCAGCAGCCCCGCCCCGACAGGGGGGGTGGAGACCCAGTACTTC. This sequence encodes CASSPAPTGGVETQYF.

The rearrangement links TRBV6-5 to TRBJ1-6; 9 nucleotides agree with TRBD1. CDR3 size: 15 residues. V was pared by 2 bases and J by 8 bases, with 4 bases of the junction left unmatched. CDR1 MNHEY and CDR2 SVGAGI come from the germline V gene. Written as DNA, the CDR3 is TGTGCCAGCAGTTACGGGGGACAGGGTCATTCACCCCTCCACTTT. Protein product: CASSYGGQGHSPLHF.

J is TRBJ2-5 and V is TRBV30; TRBD1 agrees at 7 bases. The germline V gene encodes CDR1 GTSNPN and CDR2 SVGIG (reference sequence). V gave up 2 bases and J gave up 1 base; unmatched junction bases: 4. The CDR3 totals 14 residues. In DNA, the CDR3 is TGTGCCTGGAGTCCACAGGGGCCCCAAGAGACCCAGTACTTC. It translates to CAWSPQGPQETQYF.